A single T cell receptor beta chain is shown here with its context. The antigen remains undetermined. Establishment of the diagnosis relied upon clinical symptoms, serum thyroxine, TRAb, thyroid ultrasound and orbital computed tomography. The sample comes from a study of Graves' ophthalmopathy and Graves' hyperthyroidism. Findings and caveats of the study: Both an approximately 69% sensitivity and a roughly 72% specificity characterized the model's predictions of ophthalmopathy progression.

The TCR beta CDR3 regions underwent amplification from RNA transcripts. The first-round RT-PCR employed HTBI primers together with the Qiagen OneStep RT-PCR kit. A multiplex PCR was then performed as the second round. TCRdb analysed the multiplex PCR reads with MiXCR anew, one entry per CDR3 protein. Of 40,000 to 50,000 distinct CDR3 sequences listed, more than 45% are singletons. The sample taken for sequencing was peripheral blood. This receptor was identified in an adult man with Graves' ophthalmopathy.

The CDR3 loop reads CSGGQGEGYEQYF. In DNA form, the CDR3 reads TGCAGCGGAGGACAGGGGGAAGGCTACGAGCAGTACTTC. The gene calls are TRBV29-1 and TRBJ2-7; 10 bases map to TRBD1. CDR3 length: 13 residues. Germline V gene sequence: CDR1 SQVTM, CDR2 ANQGSEA. With V trimmed by 7 bases and J by 3 bases, 6 bases remained unmatched.